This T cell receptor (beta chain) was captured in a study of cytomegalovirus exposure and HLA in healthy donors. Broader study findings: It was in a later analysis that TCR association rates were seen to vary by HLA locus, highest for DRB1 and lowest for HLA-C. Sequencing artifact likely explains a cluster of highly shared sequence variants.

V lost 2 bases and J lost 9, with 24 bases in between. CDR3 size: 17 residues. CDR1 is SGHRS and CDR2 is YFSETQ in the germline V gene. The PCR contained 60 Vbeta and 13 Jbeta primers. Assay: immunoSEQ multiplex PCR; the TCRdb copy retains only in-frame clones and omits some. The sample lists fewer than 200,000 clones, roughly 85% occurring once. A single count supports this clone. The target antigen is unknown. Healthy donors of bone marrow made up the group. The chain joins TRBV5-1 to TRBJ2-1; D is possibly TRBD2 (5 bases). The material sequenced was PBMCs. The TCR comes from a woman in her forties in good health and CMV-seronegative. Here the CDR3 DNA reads TGCGCCAGCAGCTTAGTGTCGTTGCGGGCCTCCGCCCTTGAGCAGTTCTTC. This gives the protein CASSLVSLRASALEQFF. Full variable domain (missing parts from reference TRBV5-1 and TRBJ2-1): KAGVTQTPRYLIKTRGQQVTLSCSPISGHRSVSWYQQTPGQGLQFLFEYFSETQRNKGNFPGRFSGRQFSNSRSEMNVSTLELGDSALYLCASSLVSLRASALEQFFGPGTRLTVL.